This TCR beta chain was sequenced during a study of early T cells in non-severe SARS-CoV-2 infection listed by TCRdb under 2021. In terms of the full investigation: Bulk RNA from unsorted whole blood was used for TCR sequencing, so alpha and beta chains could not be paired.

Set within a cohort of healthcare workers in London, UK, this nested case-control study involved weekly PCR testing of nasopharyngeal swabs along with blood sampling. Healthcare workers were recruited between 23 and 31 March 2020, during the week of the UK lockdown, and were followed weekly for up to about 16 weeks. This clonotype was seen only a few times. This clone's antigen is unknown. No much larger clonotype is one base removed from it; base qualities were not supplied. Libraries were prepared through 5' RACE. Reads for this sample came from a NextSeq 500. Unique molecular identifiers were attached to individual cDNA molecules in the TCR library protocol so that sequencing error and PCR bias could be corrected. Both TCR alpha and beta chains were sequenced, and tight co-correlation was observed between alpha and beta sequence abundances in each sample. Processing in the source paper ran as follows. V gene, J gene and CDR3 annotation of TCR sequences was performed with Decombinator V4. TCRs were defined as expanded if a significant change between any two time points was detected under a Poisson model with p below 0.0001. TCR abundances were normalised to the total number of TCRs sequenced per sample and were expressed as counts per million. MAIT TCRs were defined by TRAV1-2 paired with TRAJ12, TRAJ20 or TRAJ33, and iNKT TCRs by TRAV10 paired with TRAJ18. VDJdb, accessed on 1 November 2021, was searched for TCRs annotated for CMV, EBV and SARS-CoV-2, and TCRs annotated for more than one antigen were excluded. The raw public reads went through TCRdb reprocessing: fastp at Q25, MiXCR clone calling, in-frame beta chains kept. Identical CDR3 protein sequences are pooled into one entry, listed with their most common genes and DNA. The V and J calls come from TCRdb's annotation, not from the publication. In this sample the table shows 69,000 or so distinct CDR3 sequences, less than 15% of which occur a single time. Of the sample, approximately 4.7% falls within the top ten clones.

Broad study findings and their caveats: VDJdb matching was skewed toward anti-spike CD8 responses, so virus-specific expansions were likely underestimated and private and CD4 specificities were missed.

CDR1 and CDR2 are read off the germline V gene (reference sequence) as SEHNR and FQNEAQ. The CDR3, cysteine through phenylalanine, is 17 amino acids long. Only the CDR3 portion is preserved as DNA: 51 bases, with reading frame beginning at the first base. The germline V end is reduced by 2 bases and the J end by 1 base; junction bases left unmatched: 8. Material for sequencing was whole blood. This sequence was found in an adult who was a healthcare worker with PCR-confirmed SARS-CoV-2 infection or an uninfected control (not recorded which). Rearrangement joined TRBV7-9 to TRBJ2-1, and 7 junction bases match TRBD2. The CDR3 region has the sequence CASSLRPRDYSYNEQFF. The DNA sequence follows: TGTGCCAGCAGCTTAAGGCCCCGGGACTATTCCTACAATGAGCAGTTCTTC.